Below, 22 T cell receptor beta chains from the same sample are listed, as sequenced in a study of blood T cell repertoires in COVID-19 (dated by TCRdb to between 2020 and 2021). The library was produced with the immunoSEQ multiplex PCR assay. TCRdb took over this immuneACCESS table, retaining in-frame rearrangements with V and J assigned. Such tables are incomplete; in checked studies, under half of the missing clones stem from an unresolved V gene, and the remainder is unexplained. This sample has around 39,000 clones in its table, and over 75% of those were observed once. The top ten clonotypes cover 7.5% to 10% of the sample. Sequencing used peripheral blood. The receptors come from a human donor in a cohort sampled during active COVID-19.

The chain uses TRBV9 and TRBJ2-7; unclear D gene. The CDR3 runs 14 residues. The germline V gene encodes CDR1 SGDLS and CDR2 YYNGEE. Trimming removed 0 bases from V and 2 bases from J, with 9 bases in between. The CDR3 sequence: CASSVEQNTYEQYF. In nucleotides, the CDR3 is TGTGCCAGCAGCGTAGAACAGAATACCTACGAGCAGTACTTC.

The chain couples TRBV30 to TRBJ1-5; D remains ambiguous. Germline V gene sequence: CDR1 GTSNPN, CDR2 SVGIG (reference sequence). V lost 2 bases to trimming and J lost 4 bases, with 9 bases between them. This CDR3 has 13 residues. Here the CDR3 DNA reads TGTGCCTGGAGTACCTCCGGGAATCAGCCCCAGCATTTT. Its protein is CAWSTSGNQPQHF. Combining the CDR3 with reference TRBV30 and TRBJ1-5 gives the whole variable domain SQTIHQWPATLVQPVGSPLSLECTVEGTSNPNLYWYRQAAGRGLQLLFYSVGIGQISSEVPQNLSASRPQDRQFILSSKKLLLSDSGFYLCAWSTSGNQPQHFGDGTRLSIL.

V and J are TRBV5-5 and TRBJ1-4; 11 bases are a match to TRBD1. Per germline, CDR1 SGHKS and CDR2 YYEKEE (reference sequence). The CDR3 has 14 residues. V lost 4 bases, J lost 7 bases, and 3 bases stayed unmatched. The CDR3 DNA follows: TGTGCCAGCAGCCTAGGGACAGGGGGTGAAAAACTGTTTTTT. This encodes CASSLGTGGEKLFF.

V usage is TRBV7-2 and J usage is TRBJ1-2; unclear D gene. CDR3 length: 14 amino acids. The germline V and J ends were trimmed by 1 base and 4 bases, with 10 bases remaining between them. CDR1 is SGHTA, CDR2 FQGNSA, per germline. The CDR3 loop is CASSLDSPRYGYTF. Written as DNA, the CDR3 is TGTGCCAGCAGCTTAGACTCCCCTCGCTATGGCTACACCTTC.

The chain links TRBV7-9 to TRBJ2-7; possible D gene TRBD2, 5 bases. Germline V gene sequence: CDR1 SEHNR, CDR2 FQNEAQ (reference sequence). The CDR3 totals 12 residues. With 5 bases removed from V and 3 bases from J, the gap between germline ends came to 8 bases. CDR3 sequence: CASSPSGYEQYF. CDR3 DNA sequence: TGTGCCAGCAGCCCCAGCGGCTACGAGCAGTACTTC.

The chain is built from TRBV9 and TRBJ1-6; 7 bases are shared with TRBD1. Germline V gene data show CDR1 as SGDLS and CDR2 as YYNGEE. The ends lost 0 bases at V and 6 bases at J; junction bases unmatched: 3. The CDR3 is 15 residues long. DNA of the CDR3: TGTGCCAGCAGCGTAGATGGGACAGCTAATTCACCCCTCCACTTT. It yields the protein CASSVDGTANSPLHF.

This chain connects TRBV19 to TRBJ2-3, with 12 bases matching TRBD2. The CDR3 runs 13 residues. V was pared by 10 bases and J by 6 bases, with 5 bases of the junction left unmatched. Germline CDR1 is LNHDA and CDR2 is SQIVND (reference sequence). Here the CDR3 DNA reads TGTGCCACTAGCGGGGGGGCGGAGGATACGCAGTATTTT. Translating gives CATSGGAEDTQYF.

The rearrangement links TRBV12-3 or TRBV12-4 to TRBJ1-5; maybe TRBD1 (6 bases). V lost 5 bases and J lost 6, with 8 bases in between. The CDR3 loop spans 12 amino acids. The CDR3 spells CASSGQFQPQHF. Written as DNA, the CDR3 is TGTGCCAGCAGTGGACAGTTTCAGCCCCAGCATTTT.

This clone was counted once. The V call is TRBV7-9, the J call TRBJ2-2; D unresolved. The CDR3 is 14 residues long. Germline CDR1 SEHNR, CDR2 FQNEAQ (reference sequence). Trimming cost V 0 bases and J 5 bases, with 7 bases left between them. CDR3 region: CASSLAGLTGELFF. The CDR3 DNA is TGTGCCAGCAGCTTAGCTGGGCTTACCGGGGAGCTGTTTTTT.

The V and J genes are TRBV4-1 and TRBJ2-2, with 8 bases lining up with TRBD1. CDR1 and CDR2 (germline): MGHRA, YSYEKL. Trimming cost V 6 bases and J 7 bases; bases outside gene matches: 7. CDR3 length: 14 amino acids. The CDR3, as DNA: TGCGCCAGCAGACGACAGGGGTCTGGCGGGGAGCTGTTTTTT. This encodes CASRRQGSGGELFF.

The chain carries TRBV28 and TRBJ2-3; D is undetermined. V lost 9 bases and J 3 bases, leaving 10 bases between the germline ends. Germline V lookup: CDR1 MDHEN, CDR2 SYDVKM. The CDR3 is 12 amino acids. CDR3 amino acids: CASHRATDTQYF. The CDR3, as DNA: TGTGCCAGTCATCGCGCGACAGATACGCAGTATTTT.

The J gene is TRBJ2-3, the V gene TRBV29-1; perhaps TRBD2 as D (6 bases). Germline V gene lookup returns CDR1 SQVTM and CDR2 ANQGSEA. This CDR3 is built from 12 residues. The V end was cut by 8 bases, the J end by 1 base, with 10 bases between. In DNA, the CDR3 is TGCAGCATCCGGAGGGGCACAGATACGCAGTATTTT. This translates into CSIRRGTDTQYF.

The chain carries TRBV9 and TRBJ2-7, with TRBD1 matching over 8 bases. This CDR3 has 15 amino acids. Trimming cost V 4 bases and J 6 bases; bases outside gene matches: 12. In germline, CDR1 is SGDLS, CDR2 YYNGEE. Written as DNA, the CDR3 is TGTGCCAGCAGCCCACTAGGGACAGGAAGAACCGAGCAGTACTTC. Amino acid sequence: CASSPLGTGRTEQYF. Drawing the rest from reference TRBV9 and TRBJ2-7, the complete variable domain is DSGVTQTPKHLITATGQRVTLRCSPRSGDLSVYWYQQSLDQGLQFLIQYYNGEERAKGNILERFSAQQFPDLHSELNLSSLELGDSALYFCASSPLGTGRTEQYFGPGTRLTVT.

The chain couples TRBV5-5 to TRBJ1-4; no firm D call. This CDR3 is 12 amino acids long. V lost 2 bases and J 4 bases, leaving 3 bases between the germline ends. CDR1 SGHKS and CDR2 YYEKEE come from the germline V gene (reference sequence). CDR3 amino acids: CASSFNNEKLFF. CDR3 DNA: TGTGCCAGCAGCTTTAATAATGAAAAACTGTTTTTT. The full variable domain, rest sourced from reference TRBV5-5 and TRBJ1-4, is DAGVTQSPTHLIKTRGQQVTLRCSPISGHKSVSWYQQVLGQGPQFIFQYYEKEERGRGNFPDRFSARQFPNYSSELNVNALLLGDSALYLCASSFNNEKLFFGSGTQLSVL.

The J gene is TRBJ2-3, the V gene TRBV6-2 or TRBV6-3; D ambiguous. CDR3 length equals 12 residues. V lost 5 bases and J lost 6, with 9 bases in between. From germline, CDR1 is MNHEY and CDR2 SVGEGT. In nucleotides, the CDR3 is TGTGCCAGCAGTAACGACTGGGATACGCAGTATTTT. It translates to CASSNDWDTQYF.

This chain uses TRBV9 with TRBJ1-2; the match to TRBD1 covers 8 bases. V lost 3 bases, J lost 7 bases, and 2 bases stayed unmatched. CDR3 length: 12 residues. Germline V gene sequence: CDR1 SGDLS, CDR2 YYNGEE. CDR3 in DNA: TGTGCCAGCAGCGGGACAGGGTTTGGCTACACCTTC. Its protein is CASSGTGFGYTF.

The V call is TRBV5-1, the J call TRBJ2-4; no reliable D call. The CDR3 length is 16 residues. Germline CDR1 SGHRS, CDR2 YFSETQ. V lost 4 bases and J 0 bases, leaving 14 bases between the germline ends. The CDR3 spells CASSPPGPLAKNIQYF. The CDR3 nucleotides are TGCGCCAGCAGCCCGCCGGGTCCTCTAGCCAAAAACATTCAGTACTTC.

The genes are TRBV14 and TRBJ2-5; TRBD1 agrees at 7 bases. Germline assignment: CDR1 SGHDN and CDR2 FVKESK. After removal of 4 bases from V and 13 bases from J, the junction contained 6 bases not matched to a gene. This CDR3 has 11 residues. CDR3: CASSLQQGMYF. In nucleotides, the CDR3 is TGTGCCAGCAGCCTACAACAGGGGATGTACTTC.

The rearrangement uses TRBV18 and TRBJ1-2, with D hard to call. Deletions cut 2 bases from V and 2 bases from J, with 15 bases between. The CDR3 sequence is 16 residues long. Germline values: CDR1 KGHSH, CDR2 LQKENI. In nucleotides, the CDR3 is TGTGCCAGCTCACCATCGGGAAGTCGGCCCAACTATGGCTACACCTTC. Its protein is CASSPSGSRPNYGYTF.

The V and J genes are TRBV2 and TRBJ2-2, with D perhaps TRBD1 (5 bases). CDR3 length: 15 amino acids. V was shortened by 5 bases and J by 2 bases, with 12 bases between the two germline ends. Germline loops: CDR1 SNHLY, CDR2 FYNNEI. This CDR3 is CASSNIGHNTGELFF. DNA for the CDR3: TGTGCCAGCAGTAACATCGGACACAACACCGGGGAGCTGTTTTTT.

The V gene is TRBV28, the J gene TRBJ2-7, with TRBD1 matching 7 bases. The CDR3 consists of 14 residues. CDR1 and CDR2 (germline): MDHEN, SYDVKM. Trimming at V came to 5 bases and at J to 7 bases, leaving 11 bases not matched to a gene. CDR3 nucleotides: TGTGCCAGCAGTAGGTCAGGGGGAGTTAGGGAGCAGTACTTC. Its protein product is CASSRSGGVREQYF.

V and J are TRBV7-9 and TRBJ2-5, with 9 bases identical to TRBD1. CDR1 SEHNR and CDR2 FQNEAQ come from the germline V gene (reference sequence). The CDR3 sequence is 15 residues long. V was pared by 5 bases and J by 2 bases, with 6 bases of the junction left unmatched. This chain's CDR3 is CASSPGTGRQETQYF. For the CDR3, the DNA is TGTGCCAGCAGCCCGGGGACAGGGCGGCAAGAGACCCAGTACTTC.